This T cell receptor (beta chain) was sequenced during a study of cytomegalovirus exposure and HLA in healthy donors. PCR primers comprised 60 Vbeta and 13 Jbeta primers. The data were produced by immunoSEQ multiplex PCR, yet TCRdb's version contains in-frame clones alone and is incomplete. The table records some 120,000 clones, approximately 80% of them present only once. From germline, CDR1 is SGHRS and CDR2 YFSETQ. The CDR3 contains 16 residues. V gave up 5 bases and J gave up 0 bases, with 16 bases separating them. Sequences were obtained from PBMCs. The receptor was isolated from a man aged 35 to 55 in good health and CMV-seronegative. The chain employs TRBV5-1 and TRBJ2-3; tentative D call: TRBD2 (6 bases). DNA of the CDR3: TGCGCCAGCAGGGAGGGTCACACCACTAGCACAGATACGCAGTATTTT. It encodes CASREGHTTSTDTQYF. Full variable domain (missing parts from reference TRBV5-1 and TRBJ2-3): KAGVTQTPRYLIKTRGQQVTLSCSPISGHRSVSWYQQTPGQGLQFLFEYFSETQRNKGNFPGRFSGRQFSNSRSEMNVSTLELGDSALYLCASREGHTTSTDTQYFGPGTRLTVL.